This TCR beta chain came from a study of T cells in Graves' hyperthyroidism and ophthalmopathy. Looking at the study overall: Peripheral blood was collected at initial diagnosis, before any treatment. The study's findings and limits: Most expanded thyroid clonotypes above 0.001 recurred in blood. Through a model of 13 V-J features, ophthalmopathy was separated from stable hyperthyroidism.

Researchers took RNA transcripts and amplified the TCR beta CDR3 regions from them. TCR CDR3 regions were first amplified by RT-PCR with HTBI primers. TCRdb redid the calling of the multiplex PCR reads with MiXCR, one entry per CDR3 protein. This sample has 500,000 or so distinct CDR3 sequences, with approximately 17% found just once. Note on this clonotype: The antigen is unknown.

The source of the PBMCs was approximately 10 ml of fresh peripheral blood. V lost 7 bases to trimming and J lost 5 bases; unmatched junction nucleotides: 10. The germline V gene encodes CDR1 DFQATT and CDR2 SNEGSKA (reference sequence). The CDR3 sequence is 13 residues long. The V call is TRBV20-1, the J call TRBJ2-7, with 8 bases identical to TRBD1. This clonotype was obtained from a woman between 18 and 29 years old with Graves' ophthalmopathy. Source material: blood. The CDR3 sequence: CSVPTGASDEQYF. CDR3 DNA: TGCAGTGTCCCGACAGGGGCGTCGGACGAGCAGTACTTC.